The present entry profiles one T cell receptor beta chain with its context. This entry belongs to a study of blood T cell repertoires in COVID-19. Trimming removed 6 bases at V and 0 bases at J, with 25 bases between. This CDR3 has 19 amino acids. The germline V gene has CDR1 SGHRS and CDR2 YFSETQ. Clones were sequenced by immunoSEQ multiplex PCR, and TCRdb holds only the in-frame ones, with some missing. The repertoire consists of 150,000 to 200,000 clones, with about 85% occurring once and the leading ten covering 20% to 25%. The sequence was obtained from a man in his sixties with active or convalescent COVID-19. The material sequenced was peripheral blood. V and J are TRBV5-1 and TRBJ1-5; D remains ambiguous. The CDR3 DNA is TGCGCCAGCACACATCTGGTGGCAGCGGGGTTAGGTAGCAATCAGCCCCAGCATTTT. Protein product: CASTHLVAAGLGSNQPQHF. Variable domain in full (rest from reference TRBV5-1 and TRBJ1-5): KAGVTQTPRYLIKTRGQQVTLSCSPISGHRSVSWYQQTPGQGLQFLFEYFSETQRNKGNFPGRFSGRQFSNSRSEMNVSTLELGDSALYLCASTHLVAAGLGSNQPQHFGDGTRLSIL.